This is a list of T cell receptor beta chains from one sample in a study of technical replicates of blood from four donors. TCRdb's copy holds only in-frame clones and misses some; the assay was immunoSEQ multiplex PCR. The sample records approximately 85,000 clones, around 94% being singletons. The sequencing input was T cells isolated from PBMCs. All receptors derive from a human donor in good health. Both conserved end residues are part of each CDR3. Fields, in order: D gene, J gene, V gene, clone size, CDR3 protein, CDR3 DNA. The D gene is left open where the match is weak. A row's size may be missing; if present it is once, few, many or a size class.

d_call: .
j_call: TRBJ1-3
v_call: TRBV5-1
clone_size: .
cdr3_aa: CASSLAVGSSGNTIYF
cdr3_nt: TGCGCCAGCAGCTTGGCCGTTGGGAGCTCTGGAAACACCATATATTTT

d_call: .
j_call: TRBJ2-7
v_call: TRBV2
clone_size: .
cdr3_aa: CASTSSPTYEQYF
cdr3_nt: TGTGCCAGCACCTCTAGCCCTACTTACGAGCAGTACTTC

d_call: .
j_call: TRBJ2-7
v_call: TRBV28
clone_size: .
cdr3_aa: CASSHYEQYF
cdr3_nt: TGTGCCAGCAGCCACTACGAGCAGTACTTC

d_call: TRBD1
j_call: TRBJ1-1
v_call: TRBV5-1
clone_size: .
cdr3_aa: CASSFGQGEGGTEAFF
cdr3_nt: TGCGCCAGCAGTTTCGGACAGGGGGAAGGAGGCACTGAAGCTTTCTTT

d_call: TRBD2
j_call: TRBJ2-3
v_call: TRBV19
clone_size: .
cdr3_aa: CASSPQAGVSTDTQYF
cdr3_nt: TGTGCCAGTAGTCCCCAAGCGGGAGTGAGCACAGATACGCAGTATTTT

d_call: TRBD2
j_call: TRBJ2-1
v_call: TRBV5-1
clone_size: .
cdr3_aa: CASSRGTGGSYNEQFF
cdr3_nt: TGCGCCAGCAGCCGAGGAACGGGAGGGTCCTACAATGAGCAGTTCTTC

d_call: .
j_call: TRBJ2-7
v_call: TRBV5-1
clone_size: .
cdr3_aa: CASSDRISDYEQYF
cdr3_nt: TGCGCCAGCAGCGACAGGATCTCAGACTACGAGCAGTACTTC

d_call: .
j_call: TRBJ2-1
v_call: TRBV4-2
clone_size: .
cdr3_aa: CASSQVAGYNEQFF
cdr3_nt: TGTGCCAGCAGCCAAGTCGCCGGGTACAATGAGCAGTTCTTC

d_call: .
j_call: TRBJ2-7
v_call: TRBV7-2
clone_size: .
cdr3_aa: CASSPRHLSSYEQYF
cdr3_nt: TGTGCCAGCAGCCCCCGACACTTGAGCTCCTACGAGCAGTACTTC

d_call: TRBD2
j_call: TRBJ2-2
v_call: TRBV5-6
clone_size: .
cdr3_aa: CASTPPGTSGTGELFF
cdr3_nt: TGTGCCAGCACCCCTCCGGGGACTAGCGGGACCGGGGAGCTGTTTTTT

d_call: TRBD2
j_call: TRBJ2-3
v_call: TRBV7-2
clone_size: .
cdr3_aa: CASRIAGVLTDTQYF
cdr3_nt: TGTGCCAGCAGAATAGCGGGAGTTTTAACAGATACGCAGTATTTT

d_call: .
j_call: TRBJ1-6
v_call: TRBV6-5
clone_size: .
cdr3_aa: CASSFTRSNSPLHF
cdr3_nt: TGTGCCAGCAGTTTTACACGGAGTAATTCACCCCTCCACTTT

d_call: TRBD2
j_call: TRBJ2-7
v_call: TRBV19
clone_size: .
cdr3_aa: CASSIGTSGSYEQYF
cdr3_nt: TGTGCCAGTAGTATCGGGACTAGCGGGAGCTACGAGCAGTACTTC

d_call: .
j_call: TRBJ1-1
v_call: TRBV29-1
clone_size: .
cdr3_aa: CSVTGVGMNTEAFF
cdr3_nt: TGCAGCGTAACAGGCGTTGGAATGAACACTGAAGCTTTCTTT

d_call: .
j_call: TRBJ2-1
v_call: TRBV9
clone_size: .
cdr3_aa: CASSASGTPYNEQFF
cdr3_nt: TGTGCCAGCAGCGCCTCCGGGACACCCTACAATGAGCAGTTCTTC

d_call: TRBD1
j_call: TRBJ2-3
v_call: TRBV6-1
clone_size: .
cdr3_aa: CASSGWVQGNVADTQYF
cdr3_nt: TGTGCCAGCAGTGGTTGGGTACAGGGGAATGTAGCAGATACGCAGTATTTT

d_call: .
j_call: TRBJ1-1
v_call: TRBV19
clone_size: .
cdr3_aa: CASSIVGGGNTEAFF
cdr3_nt: TGTGCCAGTAGTATAGTTGGTGGAGGGAACACTGAAGCTTTCTTT

d_call: TRBD1
j_call: TRBJ1-1
v_call: TRBV29-1
clone_size: .
cdr3_aa: CSVSGQGTTEAFF
cdr3_nt: TGCAGCGTCTCGGGACAGGGAACTACTGAAGCTTTCTTT

d_call: TRBD1
j_call: TRBJ1-2
v_call: TRBV12-5
clone_size: .
cdr3_aa: CASGNDRDYGYTF
cdr3_nt: TGTGCTAGTGGTAATGACAGGGATTATGGCTACACCTTC

d_call: TRBD1
j_call: TRBJ1-5
v_call: TRBV19
clone_size: .
cdr3_aa: CASSISRQGVQHF
cdr3_nt: TGTGCCAGTAGTATATCTCGACAGGGGGTCCAGCATTTT

d_call: .
j_call: TRBJ2-5
v_call: TRBV2
clone_size: .
cdr3_aa: CASSVIETQYF
cdr3_nt: TGTGCCAGCAGTGTAATTGAGACCCAGTACTTC

d_call: TRBD1
j_call: TRBJ1-2
v_call: TRBV4-1
clone_size: .
cdr3_aa: CASSQGDRTYGYTF
cdr3_nt: TGCGCCAGCAGCCAAGGGGACAGGACATATGGCTACACCTTC

d_call: .
j_call: TRBJ1-2
v_call: TRBV10-1
clone_size: .
cdr3_aa: CASSESSYGYTF
cdr3_nt: TGCGCCAGCAGTGAGTCCTCCTATGGCTACACCTTC

d_call: TRBD1
j_call: TRBJ1-3
v_call: TRBV11-3
clone_size: .
cdr3_aa: CASSRGQGRGNTIYF
cdr3_nt: TGTGCCAGCAGCCGAGGACAGGGACGAGGAAACACCATATATTTT

d_call: .
j_call: TRBJ2-3
v_call: TRBV2
clone_size: .
cdr3_aa: CASRADLGLLNTDTQYF
cdr3_nt: TGTGCCAGCAGGGCTGACCTGGGACTTTTAAACACAGATACGCAGTATTTT

d_call: .
j_call: TRBJ1-5
v_call: TRBV10-1
clone_size: .
cdr3_aa: CASSENQGYSNQPQHF
cdr3_nt: TGCGCCAGCAGTGAGAATCAGGGCTATAGCAATCAGCCCCAGCATTTT

d_call: .
j_call: TRBJ1-6
v_call: TRBV18
clone_size: .
cdr3_aa: CASSPTGSSYNSPLHF
cdr3_nt: TGTGCCAGCTCTCCGACAGGTAGCTCCTATAATTCACCCCTCCACTTT

d_call: TRBD1
j_call: TRBJ2-2
v_call: TRBV2
clone_size: .
cdr3_aa: CASSEGTGRNGELFF
cdr3_nt: TGTGCCAGCAGTGAGGGGACAGGGAGAAACGGGGAGCTGTTTTTT

d_call: .
j_call: TRBJ1-2
v_call: TRBV28
clone_size: .
cdr3_aa: CASSFKVRVDYGYTF
cdr3_nt: TGTGCCAGCAGTTTCAAGGTCAGGGTTGACTATGGCTACACCTTC

d_call: TRBD1
j_call: TRBJ1-3
v_call: TRBV29-1
clone_size: .
cdr3_aa: CSVEVYRGISGNTIYF
cdr3_nt: TGCAGCGTTGAGGTTTACAGGGGAATCTCTGGAAACACCATATATTTT

d_call: TRBD2
j_call: TRBJ2-1
v_call: TRBV29-1
clone_size: .
cdr3_aa: CSAELAGTYNEQFF
cdr3_nt: TGCAGCGCTGAACTAGCGGGAACCTACAATGAGCAGTTCTTC

d_call: .
j_call: TRBJ2-7
v_call: TRBV5-1
clone_size: .
cdr3_aa: CASSFDRGDLYEQYF
cdr3_nt: TGCGCCAGCAGCTTTGATAGGGGCGATCTGTACGAGCAGTACTTC

d_call: .
j_call: TRBJ2-7
v_call: TRBV27
clone_size: .
cdr3_aa: CASRKGTSSSYEQYF
cdr3_nt: TGTGCCAGCAGAAAAGGGACATCCAGCTCCTACGAGCAGTACTTC

d_call: .
j_call: TRBJ2-1
v_call: TRBV5-1
clone_size: .
cdr3_aa: CASSSYPSVYNEQFF
cdr3_nt: TGCGCCAGCAGCTCATACCCATCAGTGTACAATGAGCAGTTCTTC

d_call: TRBD1
j_call: TRBJ1-1
v_call: TRBV5-1
clone_size: .
cdr3_aa: CASSWGTGGNTEAFF
cdr3_nt: TGCGCCAGCAGCTGGGGGACAGGGGGAAACACTGAAGCTTTCTTT

d_call: .
j_call: TRBJ2-7
v_call: TRBV4-1
clone_size: once
cdr3_aa: CASSQGSSREQYF
cdr3_nt: TGCGCCAGCAGCCAAGGGAGTAGCCGCGAGCAGTACTTC

d_call: .
j_call: TRBJ2-7
v_call: TRBV7-2
clone_size: .
cdr3_aa: CASSFPGISYEQYF
cdr3_nt: TGTGCCAGCAGCTTTCCAGGGATATCCTACGAGCAGTACTTC

d_call: .
j_call: TRBJ1-2
v_call: TRBV14
clone_size: .
cdr3_aa: CASSQVSRGYGYTF
cdr3_nt: TGTGCCAGCAGCCAAGTCAGTCGAGGCTATGGCTACACCTTC

d_call: .
j_call: TRBJ2-1
v_call: TRBV9
clone_size: .
cdr3_aa: CASSVGGGGFSFDEQFF
cdr3_nt: TGTGCCAGCAGCGTAGGAGGGGGGGGGTTTTCATTCGATGAGCAGTTCTTC

d_call: .
j_call: TRBJ1-2
v_call: TRBV2
clone_size: .
cdr3_aa: CASSLRGSNYGYTF
cdr3_nt: TGTGCCAGCAGTCTCAGGGGATCAAACTATGGCTACACCTTC

d_call: .
j_call: TRBJ1-1
v_call: TRBV5-1
clone_size: .
cdr3_aa: CASSLNIIRGTEAFF
cdr3_nt: TGCGCCAGCAGCTTGAATATTATAAGGGGTACTGAAGCTTTCTTT

d_call: TRBD2
j_call: TRBJ2-1
v_call: TRBV2
clone_size: .
cdr3_aa: CASKTSGSNEQFF
cdr3_nt: TGTGCCAGCAAAACTAGCGGGAGCAATGAGCAGTTCTTC

d_call: .
j_call: TRBJ2-7
v_call: TRBV28
clone_size: .
cdr3_aa: CASRRDSSSSYEQYF
cdr3_nt: TGTGCCAGCAGACGTGACAGCAGTTCATCCTACGAGCAGTACTTC

d_call: TRBD1
j_call: TRBJ2-2
v_call: TRBV5-1
clone_size: .
cdr3_aa: CASSPQGNANTGELFF
cdr3_nt: TGCGCCAGCAGCCCACAGGGGAACGCGAACACCGGGGAGCTGTTTTTT

d_call: .
j_call: TRBJ1-4
v_call: TRBV6-5
clone_size: .
cdr3_aa: CASSYSPYEKLFF
cdr3_nt: TGTGCCAGCAGTTACTCCCCCTATGAAAAACTGTTTTTT

d_call: .
j_call: TRBJ2-3
v_call: TRBV14
clone_size: .
cdr3_aa: CASSQDQQATDTQYF
cdr3_nt: TGTGCCAGCAGCCAAGATCAACAGGCCACAGATACGCAGTATTTT

d_call: TRBD2
j_call: TRBJ2-7
v_call: TRBV25-1
clone_size: .
cdr3_aa: CASSDDSSGSYEQYF
cdr3_nt: TGTGCCAGCAGTGATGATTCTAGCGGATCCTACGAGCAGTACTTC

d_call: TRBD2
j_call: TRBJ2-5
v_call: TRBV5-1
clone_size: .
cdr3_aa: CASSLRASGAQETQYF
cdr3_nt: TGCGCCAGCAGCTTGAGGGCTAGCGGGGCGCAAGAGACCCAGTACTTC

d_call: .
j_call: TRBJ1-1
v_call: TRBV7-3
clone_size: .
cdr3_aa: CASSLQGTGTEAFF
cdr3_nt: TGTGCCAGCAGCTTACAGGGAACTGGGACTGAAGCTTTCTTT

d_call: .
j_call: TRBJ2-5
v_call: TRBV30
clone_size: .
cdr3_aa: CAWSVGLGETQYF
cdr3_nt: TGTGCCTGGAGTGTGGGCCTCGGAGAGACCCAGTACTTC

d_call: .
j_call: TRBJ2-3
v_call: TRBV7-9
clone_size: .
cdr3_aa: CASSPGQFTDTQYF
cdr3_nt: TGTGCCAGCAGCCCTGGACAGTTCACAGATACGCAGTATTTT

d_call: .
j_call: TRBJ2-1
v_call: TRBV27
clone_size: .
cdr3_aa: CASRKASDNEQFF
cdr3_nt: TGTGCCAGCCGAAAAGCCTCCGACAATGAGCAGTTCTTC

d_call: TRBD1
j_call: TRBJ1-1
v_call: TRBV2
clone_size: .
cdr3_aa: CASSRTGAMNTEAFF
cdr3_nt: TGTGCCAGCAGCAGGACAGGGGCAATGAACACTGAAGCTTTCTTT

d_call: .
j_call: TRBJ1-1
v_call: TRBV27
clone_size: .
cdr3_aa: CASSLSAPVTVTEAFF
cdr3_nt: TGTGCCAGCAGTTTATCGGCCCCCGTGACAGTCACTGAAGCTTTCTTT